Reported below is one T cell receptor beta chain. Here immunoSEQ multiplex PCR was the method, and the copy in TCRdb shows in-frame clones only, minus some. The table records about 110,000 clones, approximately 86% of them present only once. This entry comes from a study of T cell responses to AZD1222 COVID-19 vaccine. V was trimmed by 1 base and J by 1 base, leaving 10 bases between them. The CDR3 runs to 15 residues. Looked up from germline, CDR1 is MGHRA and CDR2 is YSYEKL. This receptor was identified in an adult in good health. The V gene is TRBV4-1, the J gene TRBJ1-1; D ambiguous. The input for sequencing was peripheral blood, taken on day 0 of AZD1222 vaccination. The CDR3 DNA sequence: TGCGCCAGCAGCCAAGGTCGGGCACGGAACACTGAAGCTTTCTTT. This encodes CASSQGRARNTEAFF.